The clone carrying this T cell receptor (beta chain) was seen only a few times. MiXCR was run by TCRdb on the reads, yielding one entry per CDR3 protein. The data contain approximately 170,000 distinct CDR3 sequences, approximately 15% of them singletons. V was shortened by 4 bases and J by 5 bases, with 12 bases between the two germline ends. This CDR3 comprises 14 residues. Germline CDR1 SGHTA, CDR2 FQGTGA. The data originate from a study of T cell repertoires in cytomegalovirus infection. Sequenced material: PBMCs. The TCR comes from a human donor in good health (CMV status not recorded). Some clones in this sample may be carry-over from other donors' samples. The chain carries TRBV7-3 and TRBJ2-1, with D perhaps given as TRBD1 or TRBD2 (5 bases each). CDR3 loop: CASSSAGTHNEQFF. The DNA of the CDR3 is TGTGCCAGCAGCTCGGCCGGGACCCACAATGAGCAGTTCTTC.